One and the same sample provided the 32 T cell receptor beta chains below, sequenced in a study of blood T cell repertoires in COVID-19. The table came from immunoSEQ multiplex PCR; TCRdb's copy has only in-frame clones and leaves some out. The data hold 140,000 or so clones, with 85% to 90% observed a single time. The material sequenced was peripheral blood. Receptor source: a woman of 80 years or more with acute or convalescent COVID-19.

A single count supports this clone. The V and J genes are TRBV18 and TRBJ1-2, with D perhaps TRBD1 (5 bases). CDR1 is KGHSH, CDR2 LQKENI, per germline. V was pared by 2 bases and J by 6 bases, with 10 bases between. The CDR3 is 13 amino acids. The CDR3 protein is CASSPRQPDGYTF. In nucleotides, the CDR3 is TGTGCCAGCTCACCAAGACAGCCTGATGGCTACACCTTC.

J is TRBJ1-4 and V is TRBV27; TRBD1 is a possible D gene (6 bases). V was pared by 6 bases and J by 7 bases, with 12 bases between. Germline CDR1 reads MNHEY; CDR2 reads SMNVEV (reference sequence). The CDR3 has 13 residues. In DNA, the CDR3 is TGTGCCAGCAGCCGGAAAGGGGGTGAAAAACTGTTTTTT. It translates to CASSRKGGEKLFF.

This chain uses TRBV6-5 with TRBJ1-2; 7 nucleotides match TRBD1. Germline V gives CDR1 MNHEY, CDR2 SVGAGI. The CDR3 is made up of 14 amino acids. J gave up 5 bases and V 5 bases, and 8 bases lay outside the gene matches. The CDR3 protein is CASSPGQRKYGYTF. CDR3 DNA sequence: TGTGCCAGCAGTCCGGGACAGAGAAAGTATGGCTACACCTTC.

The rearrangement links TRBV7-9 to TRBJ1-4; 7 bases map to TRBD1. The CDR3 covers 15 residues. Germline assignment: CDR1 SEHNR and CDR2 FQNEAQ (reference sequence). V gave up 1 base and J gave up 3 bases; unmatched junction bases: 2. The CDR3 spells CASSLGQGANEKLFF. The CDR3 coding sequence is TGTGCCAGCAGCTTAGGACAGGGAGCTAATGAAAAACTGTTTTTT.

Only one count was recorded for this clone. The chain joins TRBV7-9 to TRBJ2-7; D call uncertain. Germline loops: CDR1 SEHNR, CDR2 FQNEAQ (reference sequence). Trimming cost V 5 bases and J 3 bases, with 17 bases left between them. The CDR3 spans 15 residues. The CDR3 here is CASSPQTLLLYEQYF. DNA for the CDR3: TGTGCCAGCAGCCCACAGACGCTGCTTCTCTACGAGCAGTACTTC.

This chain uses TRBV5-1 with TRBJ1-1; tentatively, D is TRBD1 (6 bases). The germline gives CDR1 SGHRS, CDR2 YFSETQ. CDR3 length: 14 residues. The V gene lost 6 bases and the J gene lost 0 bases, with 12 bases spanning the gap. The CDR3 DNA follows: TGCGCCAGCAACCCGGACAGCATGAACACTGAAGCTTTCTTT. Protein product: CASNPDSMNTEAFF.

In DNA form, the CDR3 reads TGTGCCAGCAGCCCCCAACAGGGCAACCAAGAGACCCAGTACTTC. This translates into CASSPQQGNQETQYF. The chain links TRBV9 to TRBJ2-5; a possible D gene is TRBD1 (6 bases). This CDR3 comprises 15 residues. The germline V gene encodes CDR1 SGDLS and CDR2 YYNGEE. V shed 4 bases and J shed 0 bases, with 13 bases lying between them.

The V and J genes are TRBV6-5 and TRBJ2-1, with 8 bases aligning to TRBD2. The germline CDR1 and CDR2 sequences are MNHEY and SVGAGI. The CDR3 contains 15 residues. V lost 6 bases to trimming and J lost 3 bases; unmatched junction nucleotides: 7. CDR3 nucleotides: TGTGCCAGCAGCAAGCGGGGGAAGAGCTACAATGAGCAGTTCTTC. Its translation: CASSKRGKSYNEQFF.

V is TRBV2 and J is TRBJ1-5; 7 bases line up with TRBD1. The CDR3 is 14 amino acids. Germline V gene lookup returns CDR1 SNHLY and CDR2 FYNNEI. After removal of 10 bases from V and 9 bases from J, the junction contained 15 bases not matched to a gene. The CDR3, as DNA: TGTGCCACCTCGGGACAGTCCATAGAGTCGCCCCAGCATTTT. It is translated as CATSGQSIESPQHF.

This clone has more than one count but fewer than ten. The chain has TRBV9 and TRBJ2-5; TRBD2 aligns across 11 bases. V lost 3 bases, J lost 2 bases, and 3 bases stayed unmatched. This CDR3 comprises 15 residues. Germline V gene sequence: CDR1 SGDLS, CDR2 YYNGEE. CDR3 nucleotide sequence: TGTGCCAGCAGCGAGGGGACTAGCGGACAAGAGACCCAGTACTTC. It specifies CASSEGTSGQETQYF.

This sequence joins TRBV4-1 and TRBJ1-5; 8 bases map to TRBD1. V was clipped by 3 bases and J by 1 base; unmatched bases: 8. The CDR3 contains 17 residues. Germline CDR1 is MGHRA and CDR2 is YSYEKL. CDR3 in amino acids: CASSQNRGLESNQPQHF. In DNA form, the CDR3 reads TGCGCCAGCAGCCAGAACAGGGGGTTGGAGAGCAATCAGCCCCAGCATTTT.

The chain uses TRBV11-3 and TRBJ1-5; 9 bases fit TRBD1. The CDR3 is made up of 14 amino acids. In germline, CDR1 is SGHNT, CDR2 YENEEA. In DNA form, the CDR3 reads TGTGCAGAGGGGGGACAGGGCTGCAATCAGCCCCAGCATTTT. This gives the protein CAEGGQGCNQPQHF.

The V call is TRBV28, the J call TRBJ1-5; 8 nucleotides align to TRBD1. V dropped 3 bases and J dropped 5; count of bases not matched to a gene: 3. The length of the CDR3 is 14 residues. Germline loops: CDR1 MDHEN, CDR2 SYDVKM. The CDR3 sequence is CASSFSDRDQPQHF. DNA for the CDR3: TGTGCCAGCAGTTTTTCGGACAGGGATCAGCCCCAGCATTTT.

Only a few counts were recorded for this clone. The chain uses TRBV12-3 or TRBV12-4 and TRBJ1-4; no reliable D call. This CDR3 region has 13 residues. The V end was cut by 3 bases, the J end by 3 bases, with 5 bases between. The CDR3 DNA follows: TGTGCCAGCAGTTTGTCATCTAATGAAAAACTGTTTTTT. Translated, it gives CASSLSSNEKLFF.

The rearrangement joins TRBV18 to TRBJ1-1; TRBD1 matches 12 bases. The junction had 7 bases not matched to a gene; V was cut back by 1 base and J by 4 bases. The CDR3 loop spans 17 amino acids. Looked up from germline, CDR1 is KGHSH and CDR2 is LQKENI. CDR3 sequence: CASSPQGTGGRGTEAFF. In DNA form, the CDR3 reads TGTGCCAGCTCACCACAGGGGACAGGGGGCAGAGGCACTGAAGCTTTCTTT.

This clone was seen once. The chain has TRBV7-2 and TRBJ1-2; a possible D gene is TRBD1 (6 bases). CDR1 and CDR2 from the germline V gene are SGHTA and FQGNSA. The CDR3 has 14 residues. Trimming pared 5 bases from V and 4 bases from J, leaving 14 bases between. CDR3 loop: CASSLRQAPYGYTF. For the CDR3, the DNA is TGTGCCAGCAGCCTCCGACAGGCGCCCTATGGCTACACCTTC.

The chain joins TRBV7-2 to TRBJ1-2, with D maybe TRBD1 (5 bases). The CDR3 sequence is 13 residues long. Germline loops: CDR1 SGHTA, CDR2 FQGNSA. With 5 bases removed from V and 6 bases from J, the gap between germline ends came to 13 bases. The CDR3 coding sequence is TGTGCCAGCAGCATCTTCGGGGGAGATGGCTACACCTTC. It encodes CASSIFGGDGYTF.

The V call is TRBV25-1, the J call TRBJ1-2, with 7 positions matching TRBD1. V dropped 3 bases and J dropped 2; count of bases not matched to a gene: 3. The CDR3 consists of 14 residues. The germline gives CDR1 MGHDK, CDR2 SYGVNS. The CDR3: CASSEGQRNYGYTF. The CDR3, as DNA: TGTGCCAGCAGTGAGGGACAGCGGAACTATGGCTACACCTTC.

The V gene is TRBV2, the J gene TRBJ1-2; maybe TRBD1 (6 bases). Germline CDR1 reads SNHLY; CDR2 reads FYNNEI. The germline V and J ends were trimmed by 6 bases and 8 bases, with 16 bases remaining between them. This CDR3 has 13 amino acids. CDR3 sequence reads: CASRVEGRGGYTF. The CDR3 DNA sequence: TGTGCCAGCAGGGTCGAGGGCAGGGGCGGCTACACCTTC.

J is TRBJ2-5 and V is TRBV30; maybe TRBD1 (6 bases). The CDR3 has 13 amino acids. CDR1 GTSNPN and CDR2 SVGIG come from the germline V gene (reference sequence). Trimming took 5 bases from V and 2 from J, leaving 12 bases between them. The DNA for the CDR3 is TGTGCCTGGGGCAGACAGGCGCAAGAGACCCAGTACTTC. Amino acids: CAWGRQAQETQYF.

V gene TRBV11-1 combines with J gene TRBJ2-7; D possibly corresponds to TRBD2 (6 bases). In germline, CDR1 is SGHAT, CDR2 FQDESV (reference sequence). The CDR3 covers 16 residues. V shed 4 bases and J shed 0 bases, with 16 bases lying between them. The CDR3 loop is CASSSQTSGGSYEQYF. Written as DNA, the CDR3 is TGTGCCAGCAGCTCGCAGACTAGTGGGGGCTCCTACGAGCAGTACTTC.

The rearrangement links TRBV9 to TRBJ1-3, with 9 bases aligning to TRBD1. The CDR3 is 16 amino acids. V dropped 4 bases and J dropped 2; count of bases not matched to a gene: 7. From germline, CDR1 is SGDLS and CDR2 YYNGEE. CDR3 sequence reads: CASSTQTGGAGNTIYF. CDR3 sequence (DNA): TGTGCCAGCAGCACTCAGACAGGGGGAGCTGGAAACACCATATATTTT. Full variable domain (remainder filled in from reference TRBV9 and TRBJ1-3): DSGVTQTPKHLITATGQRVTLRCSPRSGDLSVYWYQQSLDQGLQFLIQYYNGEERAKGNILERFSAQQFPDLHSELNLSSLELGDSALYFCASSTQTGGAGNTIYFGEGSWLTVV.

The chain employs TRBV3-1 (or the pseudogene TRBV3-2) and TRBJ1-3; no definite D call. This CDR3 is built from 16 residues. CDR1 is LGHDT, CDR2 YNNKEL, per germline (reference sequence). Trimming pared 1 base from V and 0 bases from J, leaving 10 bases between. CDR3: CASSQASPGSGNTIYF. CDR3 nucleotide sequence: TGTGCCAGCAGCCAAGCGTCCCCCGGCTCTGGAAACACCATATATTTT.

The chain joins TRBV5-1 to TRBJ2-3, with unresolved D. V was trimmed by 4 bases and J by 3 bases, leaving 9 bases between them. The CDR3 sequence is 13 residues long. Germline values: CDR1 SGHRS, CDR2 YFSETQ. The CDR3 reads CASSNNPTDTQYF. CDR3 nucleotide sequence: TGCGCCAGCAGCAACAACCCTACAGATACGCAGTATTTT.

CDR3: CASSEVYAQGVNSPLHF. The CDR3 nucleotides are TGTGCCAGCAGTGAAGTCTACGCGCAGGGCGTTAATTCACCCCTCCACTTT. The rearrangement links TRBV6-1 to TRBJ1-6; D may be TRBD1 (5 bases). The ends were cut back, 1 base at V and 6 bases at J, with 16 bases in the middle. The CDR3 covers 17 residues. The germline V gene encodes CDR1 MNHNS and CDR2 SASEGT.

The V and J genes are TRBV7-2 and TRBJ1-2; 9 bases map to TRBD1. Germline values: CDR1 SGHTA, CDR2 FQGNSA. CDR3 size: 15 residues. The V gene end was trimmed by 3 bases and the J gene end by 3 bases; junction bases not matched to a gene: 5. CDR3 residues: CASSFQDRGHYGYTF. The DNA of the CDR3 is TGTGCCAGCAGCTTCCAGGACAGGGGCCACTATGGCTACACCTTC.

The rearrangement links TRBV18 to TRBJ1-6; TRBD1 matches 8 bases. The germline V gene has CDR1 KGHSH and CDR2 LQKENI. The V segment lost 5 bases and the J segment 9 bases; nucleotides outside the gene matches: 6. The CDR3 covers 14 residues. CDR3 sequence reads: CASSSDRERSPLHF. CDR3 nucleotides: TGTGCCAGCTCATCGGACAGGGAACGTTCACCCCTCCACTTT. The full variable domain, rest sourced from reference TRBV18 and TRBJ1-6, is NAGVMQNPRHLVRRRGQEARLRCSPMKGHSHVYWYRQLPEEGLKFMVYLQKENIIDESGMPKERFSAEFPKEGPSILRIQQVVRGDSAAYFCASSSDRERSPLHFGNGTRLTVT.

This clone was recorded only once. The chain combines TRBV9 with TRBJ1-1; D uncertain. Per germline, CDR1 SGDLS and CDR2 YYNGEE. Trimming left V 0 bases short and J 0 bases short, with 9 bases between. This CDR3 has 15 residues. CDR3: CASSVVGQVNTEAFF. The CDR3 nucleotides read TGTGCCAGCAGCGTAGTCGGTCAGGTGAACACTGAAGCTTTCTTT.

This CDR3 reads CASSANRGGNTEAFF. The CDR3 coding sequence is TGTGCCAGCAGCGCCAATCGGGGGGGGAACACTGAAGCTTTCTTT. This chain connects TRBV5-4 to TRBJ1-1; TRBD1 might be the D (5 bases). The CDR3 runs 15 residues. The germline V gene encodes CDR1 SGHNT and CDR2 YYREEE (reference sequence). The V and J ends lost 4 bases and 1 base respectively, with 14 bases between them.

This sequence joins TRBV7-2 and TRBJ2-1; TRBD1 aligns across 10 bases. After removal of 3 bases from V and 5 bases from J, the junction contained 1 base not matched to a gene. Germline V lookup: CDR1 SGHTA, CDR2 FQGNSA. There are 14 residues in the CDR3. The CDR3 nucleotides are TGTGCCAGCAGCTTGGACAGGGGGGACAATGAGCAGTTCTTC. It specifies CASSLDRGDNEQFF.

The CDR3 DNA reads TGCAGCGTTGTAGAGAGGGGCAATCAGCCCCAGCATTTT. Its protein is CSVVERGNQPQHF. This chain connects TRBV29-1 to TRBJ1-5; D not resolved. This CDR3 contains 13 residues. With 4 bases removed from V and 2 bases from J, the gap between germline ends came to 9 bases. Germline CDR1 reads SQVTM; CDR2 reads ANQGSEA.

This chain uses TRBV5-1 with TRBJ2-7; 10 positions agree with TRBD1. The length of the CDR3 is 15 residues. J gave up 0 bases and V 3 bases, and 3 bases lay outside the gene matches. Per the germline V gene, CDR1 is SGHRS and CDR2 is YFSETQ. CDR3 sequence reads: CASSSTGGSSYEQYF. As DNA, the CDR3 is TGCGCCAGCAGCTCGACAGGGGGCAGCTCCTACGAGCAGTACTTC. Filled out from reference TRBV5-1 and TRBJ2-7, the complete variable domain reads KAGVTQTPRYLIKTRGQQVTLSCSPISGHRSVSWYQQTPGQGLQFLFEYFSETQRNKGNFPGRFSGRQFSNSRSEMNVSTLELGDSALYLCASSSTGGSSYEQYFGPGTRLTVT.